This TCR beta chain was captured in a study of blood T cell repertoires in COVID-19. Those enrolled, adults aged roughly 18 to 95 years, came from around 25 US areas. Cohort allocation depended upon clinical history that participants reported. As processed by the authors: Reference gene primers were amplified, and this amplification served to estimate nucleated cell counts. Clones were sequenced by immunoSEQ multiplex PCR, and TCRdb holds only the in-frame ones, with some missing. V and J calls and clone size follow that table, whereas D and trimming were derived from the DNA. In the table there are roughly 250,000 clones, about 93% of which are singletons. Turning to this clone: At one end the junction does not follow the germline gene, possibly because of a read error.

Per the germline V gene, CDR1 is SSHAT and CDR2 is FNYEAQ (reference sequence). CDR3 size: 15 residues. Sequences were obtained from PBMCs or T cells enriched from blood (not recorded which). The TCR was taken from a woman between 18 and 29 years old who had recovered from COVID-19. The chain has TRBV7-7 and TRBJ1-4; D gene ambiguous. The CDR3 spells CASSLERPGGGKLFF. For the CDR3, the DNA is TGTGCTAGCAGCTTAGAGCGCCCCGGTGGCGGGAAACTGTTTTTT.